This T cell receptor (beta chain) was sequenced for a study of OX40 agonist ivuxolimab in advanced cancers. Background on the study: Dose-escalation patients' cancers were hepatocellular carcinoma, melanoma, renal cell or head and neck cancer.

CDR1 is SGHNT and CDR2 is YENEEA in the germline V gene. The V end lost 1 base, the J end lost 5 bases, and 15 bases lay between the germline ends. CDR3 length equals 15 residues. Clones were sequenced by immunoSEQ multiplex PCR, and TCRdb holds only the in-frame ones, with some missing. Here the sample spans almost 70,000 clones, 86% being singletons. Material: CD4+ or CD8+ T cells sorted from blood, obtained in a trial of the OX40 agonist ivuxolimab. The chain carries TRBV11-3 and TRBJ2-7, with D tentatively TRBD1 (6 bases). The receptor was derived from an adult with an advanced solid tumor such as melanoma, head and neck, liver or kidney cancer. The CDR3 here is CASSLVLGRDNEQYF. The CDR3 bases are TGTGCCAGCAGCTTAGTCCTGGGCAGGGACAACGAGCAGTACTTC.